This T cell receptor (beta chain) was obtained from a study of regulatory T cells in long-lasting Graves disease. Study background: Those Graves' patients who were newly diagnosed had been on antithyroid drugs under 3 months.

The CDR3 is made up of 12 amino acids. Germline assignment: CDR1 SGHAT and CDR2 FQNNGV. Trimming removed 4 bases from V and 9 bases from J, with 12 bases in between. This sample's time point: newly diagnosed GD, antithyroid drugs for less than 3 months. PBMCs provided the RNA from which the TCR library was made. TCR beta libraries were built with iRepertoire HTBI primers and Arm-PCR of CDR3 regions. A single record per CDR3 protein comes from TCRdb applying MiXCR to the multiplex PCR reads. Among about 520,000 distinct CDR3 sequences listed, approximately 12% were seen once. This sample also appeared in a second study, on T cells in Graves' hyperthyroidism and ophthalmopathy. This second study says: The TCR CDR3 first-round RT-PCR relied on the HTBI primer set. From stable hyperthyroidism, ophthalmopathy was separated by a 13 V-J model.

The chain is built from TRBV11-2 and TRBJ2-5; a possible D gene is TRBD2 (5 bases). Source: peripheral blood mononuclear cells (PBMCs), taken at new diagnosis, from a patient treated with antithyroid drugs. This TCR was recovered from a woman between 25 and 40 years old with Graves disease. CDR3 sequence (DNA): TGTGCCAGCAGCTATTCCATGGAGGCCCAGTACTTC. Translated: CASSYSMEAQYF.